The rows below give T cell receptor beta chains drawn from one sample of a study of blood T cells in healthy people across ages. TCRdb fed the 5' RACE reads into MiXCR, producing one record per CDR3 protein. The sample has roughly 2 million distinct CDR3 sequences; roughly 50% are singletons. The specimen sequenced was blood. The receptors were gathered from a woman aged 40 to 49 in good health. Each CDR3 is given with its conserved first and last residue. Each record gives: V gene, clone size, J gene, D gene, CDR3 DNA, CDR3 protein. D genes are given only for firm matches. For some rows the clone size is stated as once, few or many, or as a class when expanded; others skip it.

v_gene: TRBV24-1
abundance: -
j_gene: TRBJ2-3
d_gene: -
CDR3nt: TGTGCCACCAGTGATCGGGAAGACAGGATTCCAGATACGCAGTATTTT
CDR3aa: CATSDREDRIPDTQYF

v_gene: TRBV6-1
abundance: -
j_gene: TRBJ1-1
d_gene: -
CDR3nt: TGTGCCAGCAGTGCCCTGACAGAGACTTTCACTGAAGCTTTCTTT
CDR3aa: CASSALTETFTEAFF

v_gene: TRBV12-3/TRBV12-4
abundance: few
j_gene: TRBJ1-2
d_gene: -
CDR3nt: TGTGCCAGCAGTTTGGGGCGGGTTCACTATGGCTACACCTTC
CDR3aa: CASSLGRVHYGYTF

v_gene: TRBV7-9
abundance: few
j_gene: TRBJ2-3
d_gene: -
CDR3nt: TGTGCCAGCAGCGGACAGCTCAGCACAGATACGCAGTATTTT
CDR3aa: CASSGQLSTDTQYF

v_gene: TRBV7-3
abundance: -
j_gene: TRBJ2-3
d_gene: -
CDR3nt: TGTGCCAGCAGCTCCCGGTTCGGGGTAGACACAGATACGCAGTATTTT
CDR3aa: CASSSRFGVDTDTQYF

v_gene: TRBV7-3
abundance: -
j_gene: TRBJ1-6
d_gene: -
CDR3nt: TGTGCCAGCAGCTTAAGGGGGGGGGCACCCCTCCACTTT
CDR3aa: CASSLRGGAPLHF

v_gene: TRBV27
abundance: -
j_gene: TRBJ1-4
d_gene: TRBD1
CDR3nt: TGTGCCAGCAGCTGGACAGGGGGTGCCGAAAAACTGTTTTTT
CDR3aa: CASSWTGGAEKLFF

v_gene: TRBV28
abundance: -
j_gene: TRBJ1-1
d_gene: TRBD1
CDR3nt: TGTGCCAGCAGTGCTGGGACAGGGCGCAGGACTGAAGCTTTCTTT
CDR3aa: CASSAGTGRRTEAFF

v_gene: TRBV7-9
abundance: -
j_gene: TRBJ2-7
d_gene: TRBD1
CDR3nt: TGTGCCAGCAGCCCGCACGGAACAGGGGACTACGAGCAGTACTTC
CDR3aa: CASSPHGTGDYEQYF

v_gene: TRBV21-1
abundance: -
j_gene: TRBJ2-7
d_gene: -
CDR3nt: TGTGCCAGCAGCAAAGTCATGGTCGTCGGGTACGAGCAGTACTTC
CDR3aa: CASSKVMVVGYEQYF

v_gene: TRBV3-1
abundance: once
j_gene: TRBJ2-7
d_gene: -
CDR3nt: TGTGCCAGCAGCCAAGATTCTACCCCAGGACCCCCCGAGTACTACGAGCAGTACTTC
CDR3aa: CASSQDSTPGPPEYYEQYF

v_gene: TRBV5-4
abundance: -
j_gene: TRBJ2-5
d_gene: TRBD2
CDR3nt: TGTGCCAGCAGGCTCAGGACGACTAGCGGGGGGTATTACCAAGAGACCCAGTACTTC
CDR3aa: CASRLRTTSGGYYQETQYF

v_gene: TRBV19
abundance: -
j_gene: TRBJ2-1
d_gene: -
CDR3nt: TGTGCCAGTACCAAAGTTGCGGGTTCCTACAATGAGCAGTTCTTC
CDR3aa: CASTKVAGSYNEQFF

v_gene: TRBV29-1
abundance: once
j_gene: TRBJ1-4
d_gene: -
CDR3nt: TGCAGCGTTGCCGGGACATCGACTAATGAAAAACTGTTTTTT
CDR3aa: CSVAGTSTNEKLFF

v_gene: TRBV6-6
abundance: few
j_gene: TRBJ2-1
d_gene: TRBD2
CDR3nt: TGTGCCAGCAGTTATAAGGCTAGCGGGGGCAATGAGCAGTTCTTC
CDR3aa: CASSYKASGGNEQFF

v_gene: TRBV6-6
abundance: -
j_gene: TRBJ1-4
d_gene: TRBD1
CDR3nt: TGTGCCAGCAGGAATACAGGGGCCCCAACTAATGAAAAACTGTTTTTT
CDR3aa: CASRNTGAPTNEKLFF

v_gene: TRBV6-2/TRBV6-3
abundance: -
j_gene: TRBJ2-3
d_gene: -
CDR3nt: TGTGCCAGCACCGAAGAGCGGTGGGCCGGTCTCGCAGATACGCAGTATTTT
CDR3aa: CASTEERWAGLADTQYF

v_gene: TRBV29-1
abundance: -
j_gene: TRBJ1-2
d_gene: -
CDR3nt: TGCAGCGTCTCAATACAGGGTGTTAACTATGGCTACACCTTC
CDR3aa: CSVSIQGVNYGYTF

v_gene: TRBV28
abundance: -
j_gene: TRBJ2-3
d_gene: -
CDR3nt: TGTGCCAGCCAGCGGTCTTCAGATACGCAGTATTTT
CDR3aa: CASQRSSDTQYF

v_gene: TRBV27
abundance: -
j_gene: TRBJ1-5
d_gene: -
CDR3nt: TGTGCCAGCAGTTTATTGGAAAAAGGTCCCCAGCATTTT
CDR3aa: CASSLLEKGPQHF

v_gene: TRBV5-1
abundance: few
j_gene: TRBJ2-7
d_gene: -
CDR3nt: TGCGCCAGCAGCTTGTGGCAGGGGCGACGATCCTACGAGCAGTACTTC
CDR3aa: CASSLWQGRRSYEQYF

v_gene: TRBV7-2
abundance: -
j_gene: TRBJ2-5
d_gene: -
CDR3nt: TGTGCCAGCAGTCACCAACTAGCAGCCCAAGAGACCCAGTACTTC
CDR3aa: CASSHQLAAQETQYF

v_gene: TRBV28
abundance: -
j_gene: TRBJ2-1
d_gene: -
CDR3nt: TGTGCCAGCATGGCAGAGTTCTTC
CDR3aa: CASMAEFF

v_gene: TRBV7-2
abundance: -
j_gene: TRBJ2-3
d_gene: -
CDR3nt: TGTGCCAGCAGACGGACCGGGACACTCACAGATACGCAGTATTTT
CDR3aa: CASRRTGTLTDTQYF

v_gene: TRBV12-3/TRBV12-4
abundance: -
j_gene: TRBJ1-2
d_gene: TRBD1
CDR3nt: TGTGCCAGCAGTTTAGCGCGAAGGACAGGATCTGGCTACACCTTC
CDR3aa: CASSLARRTGSGYTF

v_gene: TRBV29-1
abundance: -
j_gene: TRBJ2-3
d_gene: -
CDR3nt: TGCAGCCCCGGGAGTACAGATACGCAGTATTTT
CDR3aa: CSPGSTDTQYF

v_gene: TRBV6-2/TRBV6-3
abundance: -
j_gene: TRBJ2-5
d_gene: -
CDR3nt: TGTGCCAGCACCCCTTTGGGACACCAAGAGACCCAGTACTTC
CDR3aa: CASTPLGHQETQYF

v_gene: TRBV24-1
abundance: -
j_gene: TRBJ2-7
d_gene: TRBD1
CDR3nt: TGTGCCACCAGTGATGCCGGGACAGGGGGAATGCAGTACTTC
CDR3aa: CATSDAGTGGMQYF

v_gene: TRBV6-2/TRBV6-3
abundance: -
j_gene: TRBJ2-3
d_gene: -
CDR3nt: TGTGCCAGCAGTTACTCGAGTTGGAGCACAGATACGCAGTATTTT
CDR3aa: CASSYSSWSTDTQYF

v_gene: TRBV6-1
abundance: -
j_gene: TRBJ1-2
d_gene: TRBD1
CDR3nt: TGTGCCAGCAGTGAAGCGACAGGGAGCTATGGCTACACCTTC
CDR3aa: CASSEATGSYGYTF

v_gene: TRBV19
abundance: -
j_gene: TRBJ2-1
d_gene: TRBD1
CDR3nt: TGTGCCAGTAGCCGGACAGGGGAATCGTACAATGAGCAGTTCTTC
CDR3aa: CASSRTGESYNEQFF

v_gene: TRBV6-2/TRBV6-3
abundance: -
j_gene: TRBJ1-5
d_gene: -
CDR3nt: TGTGCCAGCAGTTCTCACAGGGAGACTCAGCCCCAGCATTTT
CDR3aa: CASSSHRETQPQHF

v_gene: TRBV20-1
abundance: -
j_gene: TRBJ2-5
d_gene: TRBD2
CDR3nt: TGCAGTGCTGGGGGACTAGCGGGTGTTGAGACCCAGTACTTC
CDR3aa: CSAGGLAGVETQYF

v_gene: TRBV6-1
abundance: -
j_gene: TRBJ2-5
d_gene: -
CDR3nt: TGTGCCAGCAGAGAAGACAGCATCCAAGAGACCCAGTACTTC
CDR3aa: CASREDSIQETQYF

v_gene: TRBV3-1
abundance: -
j_gene: TRBJ1-5
d_gene: -
CDR3nt: TGTGCCAGCAGCCTCCGAGCCGGGAACGATCAGCCCCAGCATTTT
CDR3aa: CASSLRAGNDQPQHF

v_gene: TRBV2
abundance: -
j_gene: TRBJ2-3
d_gene: TRBD1
CDR3nt: TGTGCCAGCAGTGAGGACAGGGGTGCAGATACGCAGTATTTT
CDR3aa: CASSEDRGADTQYF

v_gene: TRBV7-9
abundance: -
j_gene: TRBJ2-7
d_gene: -
CDR3nt: TGTGCCAGCAGCAAACAGGGTTTCAACGAGCAGTACTTC
CDR3aa: CASSKQGFNEQYF

v_gene: TRBV20-1
abundance: -
j_gene: TRBJ2-1
d_gene: TRBD2
CDR3nt: TGCAGTGCAAATCGGGGGGGCGTGAATGAGCAGTTCTTC
CDR3aa: CSANRGGVNEQFF

v_gene: TRBV29-1
abundance: many
j_gene: TRBJ1-2
d_gene: -
CDR3nt: TGCAGCGTTGAAGAAGGGGCCAGCGGCTACACCTTC
CDR3aa: CSVEEGASGYTF

v_gene: TRBV6-6
abundance: few
j_gene: TRBJ1-5
d_gene: TRBD1
CDR3nt: TGTGCCAGCAGTAGGGACAGAAGGAGCAATCAGCCCCAGCATTTT
CDR3aa: CASSRDRRSNQPQHF

v_gene: TRBV5-1
abundance: -
j_gene: TRBJ1-6
d_gene: TRBD1
CDR3nt: TGCGCCAGCAGTCCGGACAGGGAGTCACCCCTCCACTTT
CDR3aa: CASSPDRESPLHF

v_gene: TRBV2
abundance: -
j_gene: TRBJ1-2
d_gene: -
CDR3nt: TGTGCCAGCAGTGACGTGGGGGCCCGCTATGGCTACACCTTC
CDR3aa: CASSDVGARYGYTF

v_gene: TRBV7-2
abundance: few
j_gene: TRBJ2-5
d_gene: TRBD1
CDR3nt: TGTGCCAGCAGCTTAAGACCGGGACAGGCTGAGACCCAGTACTTC
CDR3aa: CASSLRPGQAETQYF

v_gene: TRBV15
abundance: few
j_gene: TRBJ1-2
d_gene: TRBD1
CDR3nt: TGTGCCACCAGCGGGACCGGGACAGGCTATGGCTACACCTTC
CDR3aa: CATSGTGTGYGYTF

v_gene: TRBV4-3
abundance: many
j_gene: TRBJ2-7
d_gene: TRBD1
CDR3nt: TGCGCCAGCAGGCACGTTCGGGACAGGATACCCTACGAGCAGTACTTC
CDR3aa: CASRHVRDRIPYEQYF

v_gene: TRBV5-1
abundance: -
j_gene: TRBJ2-7
d_gene: TRBD1
CDR3nt: TGCGCCAGCAGCCCCGACAGGGGGGAACTCTACGAGCAGTACTTC
CDR3aa: CASSPDRGELYEQYF

v_gene: TRBV24-1
abundance: -
j_gene: TRBJ2-1
d_gene: -
CDR3nt: TGTGCCACCAGTGAAGGGGGGGAGGAGGTGGGGAATGAGCAGTTCTTC
CDR3aa: CATSEGGEEVGNEQFF

v_gene: TRBV20-1
abundance: -
j_gene: TRBJ1-2
d_gene: -
CDR3nt: TGCAGTGCTAGAGATAGGGTGGGTCAGAATAACTATGGCTACACCTTC
CDR3aa: CSARDRVGQNNYGYTF

v_gene: TRBV11-2
abundance: -
j_gene: TRBJ2-1
d_gene: -
CDR3nt: TGTGCCAGCAGCTCTTTCCAAAGGAGGACGAATGAGCAGTTCTTC
CDR3aa: CASSSFQRRTNEQFF

v_gene: TRBV27
abundance: -
j_gene: TRBJ1-5
d_gene: -
CDR3nt: TGTGCCAGCAGTTTGTTTGGGGGTGGCAATCAGCCCCAGCATTTT
CDR3aa: CASSLFGGGNQPQHF

v_gene: TRBV7-2
abundance: few
j_gene: TRBJ2-7
d_gene: -
CDR3nt: TGTGCCAGCAGCTCGAGCCGACCATTGATCCACGAGCAGTACTTC
CDR3aa: CASSSSRPLIHEQYF

v_gene: TRBV5-1
abundance: few
j_gene: TRBJ1-2
d_gene: TRBD1
CDR3nt: TGCGCCAGCAGCTTATGGGACAGCCAGGGCTACACCTTC
CDR3aa: CASSLWDSQGYTF